The 30 T cell receptor beta chains below all came from one sample that was sequenced in a study of blood T cell repertoires in COVID-19. This table comes from immunoSEQ multiplex PCR, and its TCRdb copy is limited to in-frame clones, with some not included. Among more than 60,000 clones listed, about 90% were seen once. Sequenced sample: peripheral blood. The receptor source for this set is a human donor in a cohort sampled during active COVID-19.

The chain couples TRBV7-9 to TRBJ1-2; TRBD1 agrees at 7 bases. The V gene end was trimmed by 10 bases and the J gene end by 6 bases; junction bases not matched to a gene: 5. Per the germline V gene, CDR1 is SEHNR and CDR2 is FQNEAQ (reference sequence). This CDR3 region has 11 residues. CDR3: CATDRVNGYTF. CDR3 nucleotides: TGTGCCACCGACAGGGTAAATGGCTACACCTTC.

The V and J genes are TRBV18 and TRBJ1-5; possibly TRBD1 for D (5 bases). V shed 2 bases and J shed 3 bases, with 11 bases lying between them. CDR1 KGHSH and CDR2 LQKENI come from the germline V gene. CDR3 size: 15 residues. CDR3 in DNA: TGTGCCAGCTCACCAGGACACGTAACCAATCAGCCCCAGCATTTT. This sequence encodes CASSPGHVTNQPQHF.

This chain links TRBV5-1 with TRBJ1-4, with 10 bases identical to TRBD1. CDR3 size: 15 residues. The trim removed 4 bases at V and 6 bases at J, leaving 6 bases unmatched. CDR1 and CDR2 (germline): SGHRS, YFSETQ. The CDR3 DNA reads TGCGCCAGCAGCCGGACCGGGACAGGGGATGAAAAACTGTTTTTT. Translating gives CASSRTGTGDEKLFF.

The chain links TRBV11-3 to TRBJ2-5; 9 nucleotides match TRBD2. The CDR3 consists of 20 residues. Germline V gene lookup returns CDR1 SGHNT and CDR2 YENEEA. Losses at the gene ends were 0 bases for V and 5 bases for J; bases not matched to a gene: 19. CDR3 bases: TGTGCCAGCAGCTTAGAAGGGCGCTCGACGACTAGCGGCCGGCGGGAGACCCAGTACTTC. This codes for CASSLEGRSTTSGRRETQYF.

The V call is TRBV6-5, the J call TRBJ1-2, with 7 bases that match TRBD1. After removal of 6 bases from V and 4 bases from J, the junction contained 11 bases not matched to a gene. Looked up from germline, CDR1 is MNHEY and CDR2 is SVGAGI. The CDR3 is 15 residues long. CDR3 residues: CASRKGTAPSYGYTF. The CDR3 DNA follows: TGTGCCAGCAGAAAGGGGACAGCGCCTTCCTATGGCTACACCTTC.

The V call is TRBV11-2, the J call TRBJ1-1; D call uncertain. V shed 5 bases and J shed 3 bases, with 10 bases lying between them. Germline assignment: CDR1 SGHAT and CDR2 FQNNGV. CDR3 length: 13 residues. CDR3 amino acids: CASSLGRDTEAFF. The CDR3 DNA reads as TGTGCCAGCAGCCTAGGACGGGACACTGAAGCTTTCTTT.

This clone was seen only once. The V call is TRBV4-1, the J call TRBJ2-2; maybe TRBD2 (5 bases). The V end lost 2 bases, the J end lost 0 bases, and 16 bases lay between the germline ends. The CDR3 is made up of 18 amino acids. Germline assignment: CDR1 MGHRA and CDR2 YSYEKL. The CDR3 nucleotides read TGCGCCAGCAGCCAACCCCTAGCCGAAACCCCGAACACCGGGGAGCTGTTTTTT. Translating it yields CASSQPLAETPNTGELFF.

J is TRBJ2-5 and V is TRBV7-3, with a tentative D call TRBD1 (6 bases). The V gene's germline CDR1 is SGHTA and CDR2 FQGTGA. The CDR3 consists of 14 residues. The germline V and J ends were trimmed by 4 bases and 3 bases, with 12 bases remaining between them. CDR3 nucleotides: TGTGCCAGCAGCTCTGACCCAGGGGAAGAGACCCAGTACTTC. Its translation: CASSSDPGEETQYF.

CDR3 DNA: TGTGCCAGCAGCTTGCCCCGGGGACAGACTTCCTACGAGCAGTACTTC. Its protein product is CASSLPRGQTSYEQYF. The rearrangement links TRBV11-2 to TRBJ2-7, with 7 bases that match TRBD1. Per germline, CDR1 SGHAT and CDR2 FQNNGV. Trimming took 3 bases from V and 1 from J; bases not matched to a gene: 9. The CDR3 runs 16 residues. Full variable domain (outside the CDR3, taken from reference TRBV11-2 and TRBJ2-7): EAGVAQSPRYKIIEKRQSVAFWCNPISGHATLYWYQQILGQGPKLLIQFQNNGVVDDSQLPKDRFSAERLKGVDSTLKIQPAKLEDSAVYLCASSLPRGQTSYEQYFGPGTRLTVT.

The chain recombines TRBV7-2 with TRBJ2-3; D not resolved. Deletions cut 4 bases from V and 6 bases from J, with 11 bases between. Germline V gene data show CDR1 as SGHTA and CDR2 as FQGNSA. The CDR3 extends over 13 amino acids. CDR3: CASSYPYSDTQYF. The CDR3 region has the DNA TGTGCCAGCAGCTACCCGTACTCGGATACGCAGTATTTT.

V gene TRBV7-6 combines with J gene TRBJ2-7; no clear D gene. The length of the CDR3 is 16 residues. Trimming shortened V by 3 bases and J by 0 bases, and 15 bases separated the two germline ends. The germline V gene encodes CDR1 SGHVS and CDR2 FNYEAQ. The CDR3, as DNA: TGTGCCAGCAGCTTGAGGCCGGGTGAGAGCTCCTACGAGCAGTACTTC. Amino acids: CASSLRPGESSYEQYF.

The J gene is TRBJ1-1, the V gene TRBV6-6; TRBD1 might be the D (5 bases). The V end lost 7 bases, the J end lost 5 bases, and 14 bases lay between the germline ends. The CDR3 extends over 13 amino acids. Germline values: CDR1 MNHNY, CDR2 SVGAGI (reference sequence). DNA of the CDR3: TGTGCCAGCATCCCGGGGGGTAGGACTGAAGCTTTCTTT. Protein: CASIPGGRTEAFF.

This sequence joins TRBV25-1 and TRBJ1-2, with D perhaps matching TRBD1 (6 bases). CDR1 and CDR2 from the germline V gene are MGHDK and SYGVNS. V dropped 3 bases and J dropped 5 bases, with 16 bases sitting between them. This CDR3 spans 15 amino acids. DNA for the CDR3: TGTGCCAGCAGTGAGTCGGCAGGGGATAGGTATGGCTACACCTTC. Its translation is CASSESAGDRYGYTF.

The gene calls are TRBV21-1 and TRBJ1-2; the DNA was not used to check the table's D call, TRBD1. TRBV21-1 is termed a pseudogene. There are 17 residues in the CDR3. The CDR3 loop reads CASSKFMGTRGVYGYTF. CDR3 nucleotides: TGTGCCAGCAGCAAATTTATGGGGACAAGAGGTGTTTATGGCTACACCTTC.

The chain is built from TRBV19 and TRBJ2-7; D not resolved. Trimming stripped 7 bases from V and 2 bases from J, with 9 bases between. The germline gives CDR1 LNHDA, CDR2 SQIVND (reference sequence). CDR3 length: 12 amino acids. The CDR3, as DNA: TGTGCCAGTATGGGCAGAGCCTACGAGCAGTACTTC. Translation gives CASMGRAYEQYF.

This sequence joins TRBV7-8 and TRBJ2-5; 15 nucleotides line up with TRBD2. CDR3 size: 16 residues. The J segment lost 5 bases and the V segment lost 5 bases, leaving 6 bases of the junction unmatched. Per germline, CDR1 SGHVS and CDR2 FQNEAQ. The CDR3 reads CASSPRTSGGVETQYF. The CDR3 nucleotides are TGTGCCAGCAGCCCCAGGACTAGCGGGGGGGTCGAGACCCAGTACTTC. The full variable domain, rest sourced from reference TRBV7-8 and TRBJ2-5, is GAGVSQSPRYKVAKRGQDVALRCDPISGHVSLFWYQQALGQGPEFLTYFQNEAQLDKSGLPSDRFFAERPEGSVSTLKIQRTQQEDSAVYLCASSPRTSGGVETQYFGPGTRLLVL.

As for this clone: One end of the junction does not line up with germline, which may come from a read error. The rearrangement uses TRBV3-1 (or the pseudogene TRBV3-2) and TRBJ2-2; TRBD2 matches 8 bases. CDR1 is LGHDT and CDR2 is YNNKEL in the germline V gene (reference sequence). The CDR3 covers 14 residues. The CDR3 DNA is TGTGCCACCAGCGGGGGCCCGAACACCGGGGAGCTGTTTTTT. Translating it yields CATSGGPNTGELFF.

The chain has TRBV11-2 and TRBJ2-3, with D maybe TRBD2 (6 bases). V lost 1 base, J lost 6 bases, and 11 bases lay in between. This CDR3 is 14 amino acids long. Per the germline V gene, CDR1 is SGHAT and CDR2 is FQNNGV. The CDR3: CASSLGGGVDTQYF. CDR3 nucleotides: TGTGCCAGCAGCTTAGGTGGAGGGGTCGATACGCAGTATTTT.

This chain uses TRBV5-1 with TRBJ2-1, with a weak D call TRBD2 (6 bases). Germline V gives CDR1 SGHRS, CDR2 YFSETQ. The CDR3 contains 16 residues. Trimming left V 0 bases short and J 0 bases short, with 10 bases between. The CDR3 coding sequence is TGCGCCAGCAGCTTGGCCCAGGGAGGCTCCTACAATGAGCAGTTCTTC. Protein: CASSLAQGGSYNEQFF.

This clone was observed a single time. The chain links TRBV2 to TRBJ1-6; TRBD1 aligns across 9 bases. Unmatched junction bases numbered 6, after V lost 6 bases and J lost 9 bases. Per germline, CDR1 SNHLY and CDR2 FYNNEI. The CDR3 totals 14 residues. The CDR3 DNA follows: TGTGCCAGCAGGATACAGGGGGCTGGTTCACCCCTCCACTTT. As protein: CASRIQGAGSPLHF.

This CDR3 is CASGSYRQGLYNSPLHF. Here the CDR3 DNA reads TGTGCTAGTGGGTCATATCGACAGGGGCTTTATAATTCACCCCTCCACTTT. This rearrangement joins TRBV12-5 to TRBJ1-6, with 8 bases that match TRBD1. The germline CDR1 and CDR2 sequences are LGHNT and FRNRAP. The CDR3 totals 17 residues. V dropped 6 bases and J dropped 4; count of bases not matched to a gene: 11.

This clone was observed a handful of times. This chain connects TRBV29-1 to TRBJ1-1, with D tentatively TRBD1 (5 bases). The length of the CDR3 is 11 residues. V was cut by 7 bases and J by 5 bases, with 11 bases left in between. From germline, CDR1 is SQVTM and CDR2 ANQGSEA. CDR3: CSAAGGTEAFF. CDR3 DNA: TGCAGCGCCGCCGGGGGTACTGAAGCTTTCTTT. Based on the CDR3 plus reference TRBV29-1 and TRBJ1-1, the full variable domain is SAVISQKPSRDICQRGTSLTIQCQVDSQVTMMFWYRQQPGQSLTLIATANQGSEATYESGFVIDKFPISRPNLTFSTLTVSNMSPEDSSIYLCSAAGGTEAFFGQGTRLTVV.

The CDR3 DNA sequence: TGTGCCACCCGCTTAACAGAGAACACCGGGGAGCTGTTTTTT. Amino acid sequence: CATRLTENTGELFF. This chain joins TRBV6-5 and TRBJ2-2; D is ambiguous. Trimming left V 10 bases short and J 1 base short, with 13 bases between. Germline V gives CDR1 MNHEY, CDR2 SVGAGI. The CDR3 extends over 14 amino acids.

This chain connects TRBV7-2 to TRBJ2-5; TRBD1 aligns across 7 bases. The germline V gene encodes CDR1 SGHTA and CDR2 FQGNSA. V lost 0 bases, J lost 5 bases, and 0 bases stayed unmatched. This CDR3 contains 13 residues. The DNA of the CDR3 is TGTGCCAGCAGCTTAGCAGGGGGCGAGACCCAGTACTTC. Protein product: CASSLAGGETQYF.

This chain connects TRBV21-1 to TRBJ2-3; TRBD1 is the table's D call, not checked against the DNA. TRBV21-1 is flagged as a pseudogene. The CDR3 covers 12 residues. In nucleotides, the CDR3 is TGTGCCAGCAGCGAAAGGGGTGGTACGCAGTATTTT. Its protein product is CASSERGGTQYF.

This sequence joins TRBV11-1 and TRBJ2-7, with D tentatively TRBD2 (6 bases). The germline CDR1 and CDR2 sequences are SGHAT and FQDESV (reference sequence). V was trimmed by 0 bases and J by 2 bases, leaving 11 bases between them. This CDR3 has 15 amino acids. The DNA of the CDR3 is TGTGCCAGCAGCTTAGCCCAAGGGACTCCCTACGAGCAGTACTTC. It yields the protein CASSLAQGTPYEQYF.

V and J are TRBV11-1 and TRBJ2-7; 7 nucleotides match TRBD1. V lost 6 bases to trimming and J lost 6 bases; unmatched junction nucleotides: 8. From germline, CDR1 is SGHAT and CDR2 FQDESV (reference sequence). The CDR3 is made up of 13 amino acids. The CDR3 loop is CASSNRGGSEQYF. The CDR3 DNA sequence: TGTGCCAGCAGTAACAGGGGTGGATCCGAGCAGTACTTC.

The CDR3 DNA is TGTGCCAGCAGCCAAGATCCAGGCCGATACGAGCAGTACTTC. Its protein product is CASSQDPGRYEQYF. V is TRBV3-1 (or the pseudogene TRBV3-2) and J is TRBJ2-7; the D is unclear. The V end was cut by 0 bases, the J end by 4 bases, with 10 bases between. CDR3 length: 14 residues. From germline, CDR1 is LGHDT and CDR2 YNNKEL (reference sequence).

The V and J genes are TRBV6-1 and TRBJ2-2; D is ambiguous. Trimming took off 3 bases at V and 2 bases at J, with 10 bases between the two ends. Germline CDR1 is MNHNS and CDR2 is SASEGT. The CDR3 is 15 residues long. CDR3 bases: TGTGCCAGCAGTGAGAGTATAGCAAACACCGGGGAGCTGTTTTTT. Amino acids: CASSESIANTGELFF.

V usage is TRBV7-8 and J usage is TRBJ2-3; D may be TRBD2 (6 bases). This CDR3 contains 14 residues. Trimming cost V 3 bases and J 4 bases, with 11 bases left between them. Germline CDR1 is SGHVS and CDR2 is FQNEAQ. CDR3 loop: CASSLTRRADTQYF. CDR3 nucleotide sequence: TGTGCCAGCAGCTTGACCAGGAGGGCAGATACGCAGTATTTT.